The 21 T cell receptor beta chains below come from one sample, sequenced in a study of T cells in Graves' hyperthyroidism and ophthalmopathy. TCR beta CDR3 regions were amplified from RNA transcripts. The primer set for the first-round RT-PCR of the TCR CDR3 was HTBI. Using its own MiXCR run on the multiplex PCR reads, TCRdb lists one record per CDR3 protein. The table lists over 350,000 distinct CDR3 sequences, under 20% of them singletons, with 35% to 50% in the top ten. Specimen: blood. The receptors were gathered from a man aged 18 to 35 with Graves' ophthalmopathy.

This clonotype was seen a handful of times. The chain joins TRBV20-1 to TRBJ2-1; a possible D gene is TRBD1 (6 bases). Germline CDR1 DFQATT, CDR2 SNEGSKA (reference sequence). Trimming removed 5 bases at V and 0 bases at J, with 11 bases between. CDR3 length: 14 amino acids. CDR3 residues: CSAGGRASYNEQFF. The CDR3, as DNA: TGCAGTGCTGGGGGCCGGGCCTCCTACAATGAGCAGTTCTTC.

The V gene is TRBV11-2, the J gene TRBJ2-2; D remains unclear. The CDR3 covers 16 residues. The ends were cut back, 6 bases at V and 2 bases at J, with 16 bases in the middle. Germline CDR1 and CDR2: SGHAT and FQNNGV. The CDR3 sequence is CASRNSVGLNTGELFF. The CDR3 bases are TGTGCCAGCAGAAATTCAGTCGGGCTTAACACCGGGGAGCTGTTTTTT.

This clonotype occurred many times. The V call is TRBV7-9, the J call TRBJ2-2, with D uncertain. Germline values: CDR1 SEHNR, CDR2 FQNEAQ (reference sequence). The V gene lost 2 bases and the J gene lost 2 bases, with 6 bases spanning the gap. This CDR3 contains 14 residues. In nucleotides, the CDR3 is TGTGCCAGCAGCTTACGTGTCAACACCGGGGAGCTGTTTTTT. The encoded protein is CASSLRVNTGELFF.

This clonotype was counted at least ten times. The gene calls are TRBV28 and TRBJ1-1; possible D gene TRBD1, 5 bases. The CDR3 extends over 11 amino acids. V dropped 5 bases and J dropped 11 bases, with 12 bases sitting between them. The germline V gene encodes CDR1 MDHEN and CDR2 SYDVKM. The CDR3 nucleotides are TGTGCCAGCAGTGGCTTGGGGGAGGCTTTCTTT. Translated, it gives CASSGLGEAFF.

This clonotype showed up many times. The V and J genes are TRBV11-2 and TRBJ1-2, with 8 positions matching TRBD1. The CDR3 is 14 residues long. Germline CDR1 and CDR2: SGHAT and FQNNGV. Trimming took 3 bases from V and 4 from J; bases not matched to a gene: 4. The CDR3 DNA follows: TGTGCCAGCAGCTTCGACAGGGGCATCTATGGCTACACCTTC. Amino acid sequence: CASSFDRGIYGYTF.

The chain is built from TRBV5-1 and TRBJ1-5, with D maybe TRBD1 (6 bases). The CDR3 sequence is 16 residues long. The germline V gene has CDR1 SGHRS and CDR2 YFSETQ. Trimming pared 3 bases from V and 5 bases from J, leaving 18 bases between. CDR3 nucleotide sequence: TGCGCCAGCAGCTCAATGGGAAGGGGGACGGATCAGCCCCAGCATTTT. Translated, it gives CASSSMGRGTDQPQHF.

The chain is built from TRBV5-6 and TRBJ2-5, with TRBD1 matching over 9 bases. Germline CDR1 reads SGHDT; CDR2 reads YYEEEE. The CDR3 runs to 16 residues. Trimming removed 4 bases from V and 4 bases from J; junction bases left unmatched: 11. CDR3 region: CASSPLGQGGGETQYF. The CDR3 nucleotides are TGTGCCAGCAGCCCCCTGGGACAGGGCGGGGGAGAGACCCAGTACTTC.

The chain employs TRBV7-2 and TRBJ2-5; tentatively, D is TRBD1 or TRBD2 (5 bases each). The CDR3 loop spans 14 amino acids. Germline loops: CDR1 SGHTA, CDR2 FQGNSA. Trimming removed 2 bases from V and 7 bases from J, with 14 bases in between. The DNA for the CDR3 is TGTGCCAGCAGCTTATCGGATACTAGGGGGACCCAGTACTTC. Residues: CASSLSDTRGTQYF. The whole variable domain, remainder taken from reference TRBV7-2 and TRBJ2-5, is GAGVSQSPSNKVTEKGKDVELRCDPISGHTALYWYRQSLGQGLEFLIYFQGNSAPDKSGLPSDRFSAERTGGSVSTLTIQRTQQEDSAVYLCASSLSDTRGTQYFGPGTRLLVL.

This clonotype occurred a few times. The V gene is TRBV3-1, the J gene TRBJ1-1; D is unclear. Germline V gene lookup returns CDR1 LGHDT and CDR2 YNNKEL (reference sequence). V was shortened by 8 bases and J by 4 bases, with 11 bases between the two germline ends. There are 12 residues in the CDR3. CDR3 in DNA: TGTGCCAGCGGTCCGACTATCACTGAAGCTTTCTTT. Its protein is CASGPTITEAFF. The whole variable domain, filled in from reference TRBV3-1 and TRBJ1-1, reads DTAVSQTPKYLVTQMGNDKSIKCEQNLGHDTMYWYKQDSKKFLKIMFSYNNKELIINETVPNRFSPKSPDKAHLNLHINSLELGDSAVYFCASGPTITEAFFGQGTRLTVV.

The J gene is TRBJ2-3, the V gene TRBV7-3, with 16 bases lining up with TRBD2. CDR1 SGHTA and CDR2 FQGTGA come from the germline V gene. V was clipped by 5 bases and J by 2 bases; unmatched bases: 16. The CDR3 covers 21 residues. CDR3 sequence reads: CASSETGTSGGALRITDTQYF. CDR3 sequence (DNA): TGTGCCAGCAGCGAAACCGGGACTAGCGGGGGGGCCCTTCGAATCACAGATACGCAGTATTTT.

This clonotype was recorded at least ten times. The rearrangement links TRBV3-1 to TRBJ1-1, with D possibly being TRBD1 (6 bases). Per the germline V gene, CDR1 is LGHDT and CDR2 is YNNKEL (reference sequence). CDR3 length: 15 residues. With 4 bases removed from V and 7 bases from J, the gap between germline ends came to 19 bases. The CDR3 loop reads CASSLGAAGEDEAFF. The CDR3 bases are TGTGCCAGCAGCCTCGGGGCGGCAGGGGAAGATGAAGCTTTCTTT.

This clonotype has more than one count but fewer than ten. This chain joins TRBV14 and TRBJ1-1, with a possible D match to TRBD1 (5 bases). Germline CDR1 is SGHDN and CDR2 is FVKESK. Trimming shortened V by 1 base and J by 3 bases, and 9 bases separated the two germline ends. The CDR3 has 14 residues. The CDR3 nucleotides read TGTGCCAGCAGCCAAGGTGGGGCTTACACTGAAGCTTTCTTT. Translating it yields CASSQGGAYTEAFF.

In regard to this clonotype: Just one base apart from a much larger clone, this may be a read error. The V and J genes are TRBV20-1 and TRBJ2-5; 9 nucleotides match TRBD2. With V trimmed by 2 bases and J by 1 base, 5 bases remained unmatched. The germline gives CDR1 DFQATT, CDR2 SNEGSKA (reference sequence). CDR3 length: 15 residues. The CDR3 DNA is TGCAGTGCTAGAAGACTAGCGGAGGGCCAAGAGACCCAGTACTTC. It translates to CSARRLAEGQETQYF.

In its sample, this clonotype was seen many times. The CDR3 here is CASMPPSLAGVYNEQFF. The CDR3 region has the DNA TGTGCCAGCATGCCCCCCTCTCTAGCGGGGGTCTACAATGAGCAGTTCTTC. The V call is TRBV11-2, the J call TRBJ2-1; 10 positions agree with TRBD2. In germline, CDR1 is SGHAT, CDR2 FQNNGV. The CDR3 has 17 residues. The trim removed 7 bases at V and 3 bases at J, leaving 12 bases unmatched. Together with reference TRBV11-2 and TRBJ2-1, the CDR3 gives the full variable domain: EAGVAQSPRYKIIEKRQSVAFWCNPISGHATLYWYQQILGQGPKLLIQFQNNGVVDDSQLPKDRFSAERLKGVDSTLKIQPAKLEDSAVYLCASMPPSLAGVYNEQFFGPGTRLTVL.

This clonotype appeared a few times. The chain links TRBV7-2 to TRBJ1-2; 12 nucleotides match TRBD1. Germline trimming cut 5 bases from V and 4 bases from J; bases unmatched to any gene: 2. This CDR3 spans 14 amino acids. CDR1 and CDR2 (germline): SGHTA, FQGNSA. The CDR3 DNA reads TGTGCCAGCAGCGGGACAGGGGGCCGCTATGGCTACACCTTC. Translated: CASSGTGGRYGYTF.

There are many counts of this clonotype. The V gene is TRBV5-1, the J gene TRBJ1-2; D gene ambiguous. This CDR3 spans 12 amino acids. CDR1 is SGHRS, CDR2 YFSETQ, per germline. The V and J ends lost 4 bases and 6 bases respectively, with 10 bases between them. The CDR3 here is CASSPGRDGYTF. The CDR3, as DNA: TGCGCCAGCAGCCCTGGACGCGATGGCTACACCTTC.

The chain carries TRBV29-1 and TRBJ1-1; D is undetermined. V lost 0 bases and J 3 bases, leaving 2 bases between the germline ends. Germline values: CDR1 SQVTM, CDR2 ANQGSEA. The CDR3 is made up of 11 amino acids. The DNA of the CDR3 is TGCAGCGTTGAAGATCACACTGAAGCTTTCTTT. It specifies CSVEDHTEAFF.

This clonotype was counted many times. The chain combines TRBV20-1 with TRBJ2-3; TRBD2 matches 8 bases. With V trimmed by 5 bases and J by 3 bases, 7 bases remained unmatched. CDR1 DFQATT and CDR2 SNEGSKA come from the germline V gene (reference sequence). This CDR3 comprises 14 residues. This CDR3 reads CSAARGGGTDTQYF. The CDR3 coding sequence is TGCAGTGCTGCACGGGGGGGCGGGACAGATACGCAGTATTTT.

This clonotype was counted a few times. This chain joins TRBV7-2 and TRBJ2-1; 9 nucleotides align to TRBD2. The ends lost 5 bases at V and 5 bases at J; junction bases unmatched: 10. Germline lookup yields CDR1 SGHTA and CDR2 FQGNSA. CDR3 length: 16 amino acids. The CDR3 DNA reads as TGTGCCAGCAGCCTCCGCGGGGGGGGGCGGCACAATGAGCAGTTCTTC. Amino acid sequence: CASSLRGGGRHNEQFF.

This clonotype was detected ten times or more. The genes are TRBV3-1 and TRBJ2-4; 9 bases map to TRBD1. CDR3 length: 15 residues. Germline CDR1 reads LGHDT; CDR2 reads YNNKEL (reference sequence). J was trimmed by 2 bases and V by 2 bases; bases with no gene match: 1. CDR3 sequence (DNA): TGTGCCAGCAGCCAAACAGGGGGCTCCAAAAACATTCAGTACTTC. The encoded protein is CASSQTGGSKNIQYF.

V is TRBV20-1 and J is TRBJ2-2, with no clear D. Trimming removed 5 bases from V and 7 bases from J, with 14 bases in between. Germline CDR1 DFQATT, CDR2 SNEGSKA (reference sequence). The CDR3 is made up of 13 amino acids. CDR3 sequence reads: CSAPYPVHGELFF. The CDR3 coding sequence is TGCAGTGCTCCTTATCCCGTACACGGGGAGCTGTTTTTT.